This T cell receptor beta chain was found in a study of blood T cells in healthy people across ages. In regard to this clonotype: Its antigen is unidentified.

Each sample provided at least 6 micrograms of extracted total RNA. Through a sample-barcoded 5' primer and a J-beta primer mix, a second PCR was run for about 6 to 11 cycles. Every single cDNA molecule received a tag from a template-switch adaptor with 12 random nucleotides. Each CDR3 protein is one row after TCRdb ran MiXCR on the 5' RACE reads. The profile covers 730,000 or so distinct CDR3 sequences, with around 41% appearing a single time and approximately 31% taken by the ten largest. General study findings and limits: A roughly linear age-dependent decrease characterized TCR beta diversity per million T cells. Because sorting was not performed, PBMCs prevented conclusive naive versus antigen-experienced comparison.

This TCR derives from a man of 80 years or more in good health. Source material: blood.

The CDR3 coding sequence is TGTGCCAGCAGTTTAGCGGCCCTAGCGGGGAGATCTACTGAGCAGTACTTC. This codes for CASSLAALAGRSTEQYF. The genes are TRBV12-3 or TRBV12-4 and TRBJ2-4, with 9 positions matching TRBD2. V trimming: 0 bases; J trimming: 13 bases; junction bases outside the gene matches: 16. There are 17 residues in the CDR3.